The clone carrying this TCR beta chain came up a few times. Seattle cases were enrolled at active infection and followed longitudinally. The entry originates in a study of blood T cell repertoires in COVID-19. Study in general: Some COVID-19 samples were acute and others convalescent; all came from the United States, Italy and Spain. PBMCs, B-cell-depleted T cells, or T cells were the source of the cDNA or gDNA that made up the material.

The CDR3 consists of 14 residues. The V gene lost 6 bases and the J gene lost 1 base, with 11 bases spanning the gap. CDR1 and CDR2 (germline): SNHLY, FYNNEI. The assay was immunoSEQ multiplex PCR, and TCRdb's table has in-frame clones only and misses some. Of some 70,000 clones in the sample, 76% are singletons; the top ten hold 14% to 15%. The clonotype was recovered from a man aged 60 to 75 with COVID-19, enrolled during active disease. The material sequenced was peripheral blood. The chain joins TRBV2 to TRBJ2-3; D may be TRBD2 (7 bases). DNA of the CDR3: TGTGCCAGCAGGGGGGGGCTGGGCACAGATACGCAGTATTTT. Its protein is CASRGGLGTDTQYF.